This T cell receptor beta chain was identified during a study of PD-1 blockade in classical Hodgkin lymphoma. Study as a whole: Patients got intravenous nivolumab 3 mg/kg every 2 weeks. Study results and caveats: Newly diagnosed patients reportedly had lower baseline TCR diversity than healthy donors. CD4+ but not CD8+ TCR diversity rose significantly by C4D1. With respect to the repertoire differences, their causes, possibly disease activity or prior therapy, remain undefined.

Each patient experienced a relapse that followed autologous stem cell transplantation, and brentuximab vedotin exposure varied. This clone is labeled medium-sized (0.01 to 0.1%). Antigen specificity is unknown. The assay was immunoSEQ multiplex PCR, and TCRdb's table has in-frame clones only and misses some. The data show roughly 30,000 clones, with approximately 87% seen just once and 20% to 25% held by the top ten. The sequence derives from a human donor with classical Hodgkin lymphoma. Sample: peripheral blood mononuclear cells (PBMCs), taken before the second cycle of nivolumab.

The CDR3 DNA reads TGTGCCAGCAGCGCCTCTGACGGGACGGTTTTTGGCTACACCTTC. It is translated as CASSASDGTVFGYTF. The V gene is TRBV7-9, the J gene TRBJ1-2; the D gene is possibly TRBD1 (5 bases). The CDR3 totals 15 residues. Germline CDR1 is SEHNR and CDR2 is FQNEAQ (reference sequence). V was cut by 5 bases and J by 7 bases, with 20 bases left in between.